The sequence of this T cell receptor (beta chain) was determined in a study of metastatic and nonmetastatic thyroid tumors. Study context: Where malignant and benign thyroid patients were concerned, repertoires were compared across blood and tumor or nodule tissue.

Each patient came to thyroid surgery without any prior treatment (of any kind). Only a few counts were recorded for this clone. Its specificity is not known. This CDR3 comprises 13 residues. Germline V gene sequence: CDR1 MNHEY, CDR2 SVGEGT. With 2 bases removed from V and 6 bases from J, the gap between germline ends came to 5 bases. TCRdb re-called clones from the PCR reads using MiXCR. Of around 28,000 clones listed, around 16% are singletons. Overall study findings and caveats: Reportedly, malignant thyroid tumors had significantly higher TCR beta diversity than benign nodules, in blood and tumor.

The specimen sequenced was blood. The source of this sequence is a female donor with papillary thyroid cancer or a benign thyroid nodule (not recorded which). Some clones in this sample may be carry-over from other donors' samples. The chain has TRBV6-2 or TRBV6-3 and TRBJ1-6; D not certain. The CDR3 DNA is TGTGCCAGCAGTTACAGAATTAATTCACCCCTCCACTTT. Translating gives CASSYRINSPLHF.